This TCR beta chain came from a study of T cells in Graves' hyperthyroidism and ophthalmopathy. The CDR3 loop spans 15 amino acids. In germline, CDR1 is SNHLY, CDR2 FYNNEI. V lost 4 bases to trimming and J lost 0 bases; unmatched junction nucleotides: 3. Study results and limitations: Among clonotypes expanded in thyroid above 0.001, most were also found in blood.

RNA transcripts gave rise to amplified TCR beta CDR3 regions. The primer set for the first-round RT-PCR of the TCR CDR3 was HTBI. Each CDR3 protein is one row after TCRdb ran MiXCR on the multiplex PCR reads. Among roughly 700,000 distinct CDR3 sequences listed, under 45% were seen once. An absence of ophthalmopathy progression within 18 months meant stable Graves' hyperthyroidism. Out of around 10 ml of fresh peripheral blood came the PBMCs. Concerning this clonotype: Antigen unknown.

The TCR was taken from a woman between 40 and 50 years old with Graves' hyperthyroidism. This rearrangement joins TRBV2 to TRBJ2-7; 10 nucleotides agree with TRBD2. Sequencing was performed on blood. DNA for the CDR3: TGTGCCAGCAGTGGGACTAGCGGACTCTCCTACGAGCAGTACTTC. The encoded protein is CASSGTSGLSYEQYF.